The rows below give T cell receptor beta chains drawn from one sample of a study of shared clonotypes between healthy human individuals. This table comes from immunoSEQ multiplex PCR, and its TCRdb copy is limited to in-frame clones, with some not included. Of more than 1,200,000 clones in the sample, 97% to 99% were seen once. Sequencing was done on a sample of naive CD4+ T cells sorted from blood. Receptor source: a man under 40 in good health. Both conserved end residues are part of each CDR3. D genes are given only for firm matches. Rows give clone size only sometimes, using once, few, many, or a class for an expanded clone.

v_call: TRBV7-6; j_call: TRBJ2-7; d_call: -; clone_size: -; cdr3_nt: TGTGCCAGCAGCCGCGGGCAGGGTACATCATACGAGCAGTACTTC; cdr3_aa: CASSRGQGTSYEQYF
v_call: TRBV27; j_call: TRBJ2-1; d_call: TRBD2; clone_size: -; cdr3_nt: TGTGCCAGCAGTTTTTTCGTTGGGTGGCCTGGGGGGCTAGCGGGAGGGACGGACTACAATGAGCAGTTCTTC; cdr3_aa: CASSFFVGWPGGLAGGTDYNEQFF
v_call: TRBV28; j_call: TRBJ1-5; d_call: -; clone_size: -; cdr3_nt: TGTGCCAGCAGTTCAGGGGTCAATCAGCCCCAGCATTTT; cdr3_aa: CASSSGVNQPQHF
v_call: TRBV14; j_call: TRBJ2-1; d_call: TRBD1; clone_size: -; cdr3_nt: TGTGCCAGCAGCCTTCGACAGGGCCTCTCCTACAATGAGCAGTTCTTC; cdr3_aa: CASSLRQGLSYNEQFF
v_call: TRBV18; j_call: TRBJ2-3; d_call: TRBD2; clone_size: -; cdr3_nt: TGTGCCAGCTCATCCACTAGCGGGGACACAGATACGCAGTATTTT; cdr3_aa: CASSSTSGDTDTQYF
v_call: TRBV5-1; j_call: TRBJ2-1; d_call: -; clone_size: -; cdr3_nt: TGCGCCAGCAGTCGGACTTCCTCAAGCTCCTACAATGAGCAGTTCTTC; cdr3_aa: CASSRTSSSSYNEQFF
v_call: TRBV5-1; j_call: TRBJ2-2; d_call: TRBD2; clone_size: -; cdr3_nt: TGCGCCAGCAGCAAAGGACTAGCGGGAGACGGCACCGGGGAGCTGTTTTTT; cdr3_aa: CASSKGLAGDGTGELFF
v_call: TRBV18; j_call: TRBJ2-7; d_call: -; clone_size: -; cdr3_nt: TGTGCCAGCTCACCAGGGGCGGGCTACGAGCAGTACTTC; cdr3_aa: CASSPGAGYEQYF
v_call: TRBV9; j_call: TRBJ1-2; d_call: -; clone_size: once; cdr3_nt: TGTGCCAGCAGCTCGCAGCGCCTTGTCTATGGCTACACCTTC; cdr3_aa: CASSSQRLVYGYTF
v_call: TRBV6-1; j_call: TRBJ2-7; d_call: -; clone_size: -; cdr3_nt: TGTGCCAGCACCCGGACAGCCCACGAGCAGTACTTC; cdr3_aa: CASTRTAHEQYF
v_call: TRBV12-5; j_call: TRBJ2-2; d_call: -; clone_size: -; cdr3_nt: TGTGCTAGTGGTTTCAACACCGGGGAGCTGTTTTTT; cdr3_aa: CASGFNTGELFF
v_call: TRBV6-5; j_call: TRBJ2-7; d_call: -; clone_size: -; cdr3_nt: TGTGCCAGCAGTGCCGGCCTCCCCTACGAGCAGTACTTC; cdr3_aa: CASSAGLPYEQYF
v_call: TRBV6-5; j_call: TRBJ1-3; d_call: -; clone_size: -; cdr3_nt: TGTGCCAGCAGTAACAGGGTCTCTGGAAACACCATATATTTT; cdr3_aa: CASSNRVSGNTIYF
v_call: TRBV9; j_call: TRBJ1-4; d_call: -; clone_size: -; cdr3_nt: TGTGCCAGCAGCGGGCCGCCTGGGGGGGCACCGGCTAATGAAAAACTGTTTTTT; cdr3_aa: CASSGPPGGAPANEKLFF
v_call: TRBV5-5; j_call: TRBJ1-2; d_call: -; clone_size: once; cdr3_nt: TGTGCCAGCAGCTTGGGGGACCGCCCTTATGGCTACACCTTC; cdr3_aa: CASSLGDRPYGYTF
v_call: TRBV7-9; j_call: TRBJ2-5; d_call: TRBD2; clone_size: -; cdr3_nt: TGTGCCAGCAGCTTAAGTCGGCTAGCGGGAGGGAGAGAGACCCAGTACTTC; cdr3_aa: CASSLSRLAGGRETQYF
v_call: TRBV4-3; j_call: TRBJ1-4; d_call: TRBD1; clone_size: -; cdr3_nt: TGCGCCAGCAGCCAACTCCGTAGACAGGGGTCTGATGAAAAACTGTTTTTT; cdr3_aa: CASSQLRRQGSDEKLFF
v_call: TRBV28; j_call: TRBJ2-1; d_call: TRBD1; clone_size: -; cdr3_nt: TGTGCCAGCAGTTGGTCAGGACAGGGACACAATGAGCAGTTCTTC; cdr3_aa: CASSWSGQGHNEQFF
v_call: TRBV23-1; j_call: TRBJ2-4; d_call: -; clone_size: once; cdr3_nt: TGCGCCAGCAGTCGAACTCCGACAGAAGACCTAGCCAAAAACATTCAGTACTTC; cdr3_aa: CASSRTPTEDLAKNIQYF
v_call: TRBV5-4; j_call: TRBJ2-2; d_call: -; clone_size: -; cdr3_nt: TGTGCCAGCAGCCCGGAGGGGCGGGTCACCGGGGAGCTGTTTTTT; cdr3_aa: CASSPEGRVTGELFF
v_call: TRBV6-5; j_call: TRBJ1-1; d_call: TRBD1; clone_size: -; cdr3_nt: TGTGCCAGCAGAAAAACTACAGGGGCGGGGGCCTTAGCTTTCTTT; cdr3_aa: CASRKTTGAGALAFF
v_call: TRBV11-3; j_call: TRBJ2-2; d_call: -; clone_size: -; cdr3_nt: TGTGCCAGCAGCTCATTGGGTGGGATCCCCGGGGAGCTGTTTTTT; cdr3_aa: CASSSLGGIPGELFF
v_call: TRBV28; j_call: TRBJ1-1; d_call: TRBD1; clone_size: -; cdr3_nt: TGTGCCAGCAGTTTATCGGTTTGGACAGGGGTCCGGACTGAAGCTTTCTTT; cdr3_aa: CASSLSVWTGVRTEAFF
v_call: TRBV14; j_call: TRBJ2-7; d_call: -; clone_size: -; cdr3_nt: TGTGCCAGCAGCCAAGGGCCCTACGAGCAGTACTTC; cdr3_aa: CASSQGPYEQYF
v_call: TRBV2; j_call: TRBJ1-3; d_call: -; clone_size: -; cdr3_nt: TGTGCCAGCAGTCGGGAAGGAAACACCATATATTTT; cdr3_aa: CASSREGNTIYF
v_call: TRBV5-4; j_call: TRBJ2-1; d_call: TRBD2; clone_size: -; cdr3_nt: TGTGCCAGCAGCTTTTCCGGACTAGCGCTCAATGAGCAGTTCTTC; cdr3_aa: CASSFSGLALNEQFF
v_call: TRBV6-5; j_call: TRBJ2-1; d_call: TRBD2; clone_size: -; cdr3_nt: TGTGCCAGCAGTTACGGCGGGAGTCGCTACAATGAGCAGTTCTTC; cdr3_aa: CASSYGGSRYNEQFF
v_call: TRBV6-4; j_call: TRBJ1-5; d_call: -; clone_size: -; cdr3_nt: TGTGCCAGCAGTGACAGTCCTTTTTATAGCAATCAGCCCCAGCATTTT; cdr3_aa: CASSDSPFYSNQPQHF
v_call: TRBV11-2; j_call: TRBJ2-7; d_call: -; clone_size: -; cdr3_nt: TGTGCCAGCAGCCGATCCCGGGACAACTCCTACGAGCAGTACTTC; cdr3_aa: CASSRSRDNSYEQYF
v_call: TRBV5-1; j_call: TRBJ2-7; d_call: -; clone_size: -; cdr3_nt: TGCGCCAGCAGCTTGGATGTATCCTACGAGCAGTACTTC; cdr3_aa: CASSLDVSYEQYF
v_call: TRBV5-1; j_call: TRBJ2-7; d_call: TRBD2; clone_size: -; cdr3_nt: TGCGCCAGCCGCCTAGGACTAGCGGAACCCTACGAGCAGTACTTC; cdr3_aa: CASRLGLAEPYEQYF
v_call: TRBV18; j_call: TRBJ2-7; d_call: -; clone_size: -; cdr3_nt: TGTGCCAGCTCACCCGGGACGGAGACCTACGAGCAGTACTTC; cdr3_aa: CASSPGTETYEQYF